Below, one T cell receptor beta chain is given with its context. Its specificity is unknown. The sample originates from a study of T-cell memory formation after mild COVID-19. Overall study findings and caveats: Detection of some responders pre-infection suggested pre-existing cross-reactive memory T cells participated.

The CDR3 is 16 residues long. Germline V lookup: CDR1 SGHDT, CDR2 YYEEEE. Deletions cut 7 bases from V and 5 bases from J, with 21 bases between. It was 5'RACE with constant-segment primers that produced the TCR alpha and TCR beta cDNA libraries, which carried sample barcodes and UMIs. Via MiXCR, TCRdb re-called the 5' RACE reads, giving one row per CDR3 protein. This sample has roughly 400,000 distinct CDR3 sequences, with 16% found just once. The chain has TRBV5-6 and TRBJ1-4; TRBD1 might be the D (5 bases). The TCR was taken from a man between 18 and 35 years old who had mild COVID-19 (a few samples of this study predate the infection). Cell type and time point are not known. The sample taken for sequencing was PBMCs or a T cell subset sorted from them (not recorded which). In nucleotides, the CDR3 is TGTGCCAGCGAGAAATTCCCGGGGCTCGGGAATGAAAAACTGTTTTTT. Translation gives CASEKFPGLGNEKLFF.